A selection of T cell receptor beta chains follows, all from one sample in a study of cytomegalovirus exposure and HLA in healthy donors. Clones were read by immunoSEQ multiplex PCR, and TCRdb kept only the in-frame ones, dropping some. There are more than 85,000 clones in the sample; under 85% occur only once, and roughly 2% lies in the top ten. Sequencing was carried out using PBMCs. The source is a man aged 35 to 55 in good health and CMV-seronegative. Each CDR3 is given with its conserved first and last residue. D genes are given only for firm matches. Expanded clones get a size class; other rows say once, few or many, or leave the size out.

v_call: TRBV4-1; clone_size: few; j_call: TRBJ1-4; d_call: NA; cdr3_aa: CASSHLLGHSLLFF; cdr3_nt: TGCGCCAGCAGCCATTTACTAGGCCACAGCCTCCTGTTTTTT
v_call: TRBV5-1; clone_size: NA; j_call: TRBJ2-1; d_call: NA; cdr3_aa: CASMESGATSYNEQFF; cdr3_nt: TGCGCCAGCATGGAGAGTGGAGCAACATCTTACAATGAGCAGTTCTTC
v_call: TRBV7-9; clone_size: NA; j_call: TRBJ1-1; d_call: NA; cdr3_aa: CASSPMGQLNTEAFF; cdr3_nt: TGTGCCAGCAGCCCAATGGGGCAGTTGAACACTGAAGCTTTCTTT
v_call: TRBV14; clone_size: NA; j_call: TRBJ2-3; d_call: NA; cdr3_aa: CASSQLDGTSTDTQYF; cdr3_nt: TGTGCCAGCAGTCAATTGGACGGGACTAGCACAGATACGCAGTATTTT
v_call: TRBV5-8; clone_size: NA; j_call: TRBJ1-4; d_call: TRBD1; cdr3_aa: CASSSNQGAVNEKLFF; cdr3_nt: TGTGCCAGCAGCTCGAACCAGGGGGCGGTTAATGAAAAACTGTTTTTT
v_call: TRBV9; clone_size: NA; j_call: TRBJ2-1; d_call: TRBD2; cdr3_aa: CASSPHSGRNNEQFF; cdr3_nt: TGTGCCAGCAGCCCACATAGCGGGAGAAACAATGAGCAGTTCTTC
v_call: TRBV6-1; clone_size: few; j_call: TRBJ1-1; d_call: NA; cdr3_aa: CASSGTPNTEAFF; cdr3_nt: TGTGCCAGCAGTGGGACACCTAACACTGAAGCTTTCTTT
v_call: TRBV28; clone_size: NA; j_call: TRBJ2-1; d_call: NA; cdr3_aa: CASSLNFRDTSYNEQFF; cdr3_nt: TGTGCCAGCAGTTTAAACTTCCGGGACACATCCTACAATGAGCAGTTCTTC
v_call: TRBV2; clone_size: NA; j_call: TRBJ1-4; d_call: TRBD1; cdr3_aa: CASSTQGALNEKLFF; cdr3_nt: TGTGCCAGCAGTACGCAGGGGGCTTTAAATGAAAAACTGTTTTTT
v_call: TRBV5-4; clone_size: NA; j_call: TRBJ2-7; d_call: TRBD2; cdr3_aa: CASSLLAGEAEQYF; cdr3_nt: TGTGCCAGCAGCTTACTAGCGGGAGAGGCCGAGCAGTACTTC
v_call: TRBV6-6; clone_size: NA; j_call: TRBJ2-7; d_call: NA; cdr3_aa: CASGRNRVEQYF; cdr3_nt: TGTGCCAGCGGGCGAAACAGAGTCGAGCAGTACTTC
v_call: TRBV19; clone_size: NA; j_call: TRBJ1-2; d_call: TRBD1; cdr3_aa: CASSTRTGLQVRYTF; cdr3_nt: TGTGCCAGTAGTACCCGGACAGGTCTTCAGGTTCGCTACACCTTC
v_call: TRBV29-1; clone_size: NA; j_call: TRBJ1-4; d_call: TRBD1; cdr3_aa: CSVEDPDRGREKLFF; cdr3_nt: TGCAGCGTTGAAGATCCAGACAGGGGGCGCGAAAAACTGTTTTTT
v_call: TRBV5-4; clone_size: NA; j_call: TRBJ2-7; d_call: NA; cdr3_aa: CASSTNQGNYEQYF; cdr3_nt: TGTGCCAGCAGCACAAACCAGGGAAACTACGAGCAGTACTTC
v_call: TRBV15; clone_size: NA; j_call: TRBJ1-4; d_call: TRBD1; cdr3_aa: CATSSRGRNEKLFF; cdr3_nt: TGTGCCACCAGCAGCAGGGGGCGCAATGAAAAACTGTTTTTT
v_call: TRBV4-3; clone_size: NA; j_call: TRBJ2-7; d_call: NA; cdr3_aa: CASSQESGIYEQYF; cdr3_nt: TGCGCCAGCAGCCAAGAGTCGGGGATCTACGAGCAGTACTTC
v_call: TRBV7-2; clone_size: NA; j_call: TRBJ1-2; d_call: NA; cdr3_aa: CASRSTNYGYTF; cdr3_nt: TGTGCCAGCAGGAGTACGAACTATGGCTACACCTTC
v_call: TRBV19; clone_size: NA; j_call: TRBJ2-7; d_call: NA; cdr3_aa: CASSQNLGQRGYEQYF; cdr3_nt: TGTGCCAGTAGTCAAAACCTAGGACAGCGGGGATACGAGCAGTACTTC
v_call: TRBV19; clone_size: NA; j_call: TRBJ2-2; d_call: NA; cdr3_aa: CASSITGAGELFF; cdr3_nt: TGTGCCAGTAGTATTACGGGGGCCGGGGAGCTGTTTTTT
v_call: TRBV28; clone_size: NA; j_call: TRBJ2-1; d_call: TRBD2; cdr3_aa: CASSPAGGKNNEQFF; cdr3_nt: TGTGCCAGCAGTCCAGCGGGAGGAAAGAACAATGAGCAGTTCTTC
v_call: TRBV10-3; clone_size: NA; j_call: TRBJ2-5; d_call: NA; cdr3_aa: CAISSGSQETQYF; cdr3_nt: TGTGCCATCAGCTCAGGGTCTCAAGAGACCCAGTACTTC
v_call: TRBV19; clone_size: few; j_call: TRBJ1-5; d_call: NA; cdr3_aa: CASSIRFEVRDQPQHF; cdr3_nt: TGTGCCAGTAGTATAAGGTTCGAGGTGAGGGATCAGCCCCAGCATTTT
v_call: TRBV7-2; clone_size: NA; j_call: TRBJ2-7; d_call: NA; cdr3_aa: CASSHSYEQYF; cdr3_nt: TGTGCCAGCAGTCACTCCTACGAGCAGTACTTC
v_call: TRBV19; clone_size: NA; j_call: TRBJ2-7; d_call: TRBD1; cdr3_aa: CASSPRDRASEQYF; cdr3_nt: TGTGCCAGCTCCCCCAGGGACAGGGCGTCCGAGCAGTACTTC
v_call: TRBV5-8; clone_size: few; j_call: TRBJ2-7; d_call: NA; cdr3_aa: CASSQARGYEQYF; cdr3_nt: TGCGCCAGCAGCCAGGCACGGGGGTACGAGCAGTACTTC
v_call: TRBV29-1; clone_size: few; j_call: TRBJ2-5; d_call: NA; cdr3_aa: CSVAGLETQYF; cdr3_nt: TGCAGCGTTGCGGGTCTGGAGACCCAGTACTTC
v_call: TRBV27; clone_size: NA; j_call: TRBJ2-7; d_call: NA; cdr3_aa: CASSFGVAYEQYF; cdr3_nt: TGTGCCAGCAGTTTCGGAGTCGCCTACGAGCAGTACTTC
v_call: TRBV30; clone_size: NA; j_call: TRBJ2-7; d_call: NA; cdr3_aa: CAWTRSALAYEQYF; cdr3_nt: TGTGCCTGGACGCGTAGCGCTCTTGCCTACGAGCAGTACTTC
v_call: TRBV19; clone_size: NA; j_call: TRBJ1-2; d_call: NA; cdr3_aa: CASSSLTRGYTF; cdr3_nt: TGTGCCAGTAGTAGCCTGACTAGAGGCTACACCTTC